This T cell receptor (beta chain) stems from a study of graft-versus-host responses after intestinal transplantation. Worth noting for this clone: Its antigen is undetermined.

The CDR3 extends over 14 amino acids. Germline V gene sequence: CDR1 MNHEY, CDR2 SMNVEV (reference sequence). The ends were cut back, 3 bases at V and 3 bases at J, with 12 bases in the middle. Some clones are missing from TCRdb's copy, which holds only in-frame ones; the method was immunoSEQ multiplex PCR. Of 80,000 to 100,000 clones in the sample, around 93% are singletons; the top ten hold about 0.072%. This receptor was taken from a human donor who was the organ donor for an intestinal transplant. The V gene is TRBV27, the J gene TRBJ2-7; weak D call: TRBD2 (5 bases). The source was unstimulated CD8+ T cells sorted from spleen or lymph node cells, collected before transplant. The CDR3 here is CASSFSVSIYEQYF. The CDR3 DNA follows: TGTGCCAGCAGTTTTAGCGTAAGTATCTACGAGCAGTACTTC.